This T cell receptor (beta chain) was sequenced for a study of cytomegalovirus exposure and HLA in healthy donors. The table came from immunoSEQ multiplex PCR; TCRdb's copy has only in-frame clones and leaves some out. The table shows 80,000 to 100,000 clones, with approximately 88% occurring only once. CDR1 and CDR2 (germline): MNHEY, SVGAGI. V dropped 6 bases and J dropped 1; count of bases not matched to a gene: 0. CDR3 size: 12 residues. Study findings and constraints: Despite most TCR sequences being rare, some public TCRs occurred in many donors.

Details on this clone: Its antigen remains unidentified.

This chain connects TRBV6-5 to TRBJ2-7; 7 bases line up with TRBD1. The receptor was derived from a young woman in good health and CMV-seronegative. Sequencing was done on a sample of PBMCs. CDR3 bases: TGTGCCAGCAGGGACAGGTCCTACGAGCAGTACTTC. It encodes CASRDRSYEQYF.